This T cell receptor beta chain was captured in a study of low-dose radiotherapy and immunotherapy resistance in tumors. About the research overall: Administration of intravenous cyclophosphamide at 200 mg/m2 took place every two weeks, one day before radiation and immunotherapy.

Time point noted: before trial treatment. In this sample, this clonotype turned up many times. First-strand cDNA relied on TRAV- and TRBV-specific primers spanning alpha and beta chains. With a V-primer adapter and a constant-region primer, TCRs were amplified for approximately 19 PCR cycles. TCRdb recomputed calls from the reads with MiXCR, one row per CDR3 protein. The sample consists of 100,000 or so distinct CDR3 sequences, 9.4% of them appearing once. CDR3 length: 14 residues. Germline V gene lookup returns CDR1 MNHNS and CDR2 SASEGT. V lost 7 bases and J lost 15, with 25 bases in between. The sample was PBMCs, taken before treatment. The rearrangement uses TRBV6-1 and TRBJ1-5, with D possibly being TRBD1 (5 bases). This TCR was recovered from a male donor with prostate cancer. Here the CDR3 reads CASTPVPDSLSLHF. The CDR3 nucleotides are TGTGCCAGCACCCCAGTTCCTGACAGCCTAAGTCTGCATTTT.